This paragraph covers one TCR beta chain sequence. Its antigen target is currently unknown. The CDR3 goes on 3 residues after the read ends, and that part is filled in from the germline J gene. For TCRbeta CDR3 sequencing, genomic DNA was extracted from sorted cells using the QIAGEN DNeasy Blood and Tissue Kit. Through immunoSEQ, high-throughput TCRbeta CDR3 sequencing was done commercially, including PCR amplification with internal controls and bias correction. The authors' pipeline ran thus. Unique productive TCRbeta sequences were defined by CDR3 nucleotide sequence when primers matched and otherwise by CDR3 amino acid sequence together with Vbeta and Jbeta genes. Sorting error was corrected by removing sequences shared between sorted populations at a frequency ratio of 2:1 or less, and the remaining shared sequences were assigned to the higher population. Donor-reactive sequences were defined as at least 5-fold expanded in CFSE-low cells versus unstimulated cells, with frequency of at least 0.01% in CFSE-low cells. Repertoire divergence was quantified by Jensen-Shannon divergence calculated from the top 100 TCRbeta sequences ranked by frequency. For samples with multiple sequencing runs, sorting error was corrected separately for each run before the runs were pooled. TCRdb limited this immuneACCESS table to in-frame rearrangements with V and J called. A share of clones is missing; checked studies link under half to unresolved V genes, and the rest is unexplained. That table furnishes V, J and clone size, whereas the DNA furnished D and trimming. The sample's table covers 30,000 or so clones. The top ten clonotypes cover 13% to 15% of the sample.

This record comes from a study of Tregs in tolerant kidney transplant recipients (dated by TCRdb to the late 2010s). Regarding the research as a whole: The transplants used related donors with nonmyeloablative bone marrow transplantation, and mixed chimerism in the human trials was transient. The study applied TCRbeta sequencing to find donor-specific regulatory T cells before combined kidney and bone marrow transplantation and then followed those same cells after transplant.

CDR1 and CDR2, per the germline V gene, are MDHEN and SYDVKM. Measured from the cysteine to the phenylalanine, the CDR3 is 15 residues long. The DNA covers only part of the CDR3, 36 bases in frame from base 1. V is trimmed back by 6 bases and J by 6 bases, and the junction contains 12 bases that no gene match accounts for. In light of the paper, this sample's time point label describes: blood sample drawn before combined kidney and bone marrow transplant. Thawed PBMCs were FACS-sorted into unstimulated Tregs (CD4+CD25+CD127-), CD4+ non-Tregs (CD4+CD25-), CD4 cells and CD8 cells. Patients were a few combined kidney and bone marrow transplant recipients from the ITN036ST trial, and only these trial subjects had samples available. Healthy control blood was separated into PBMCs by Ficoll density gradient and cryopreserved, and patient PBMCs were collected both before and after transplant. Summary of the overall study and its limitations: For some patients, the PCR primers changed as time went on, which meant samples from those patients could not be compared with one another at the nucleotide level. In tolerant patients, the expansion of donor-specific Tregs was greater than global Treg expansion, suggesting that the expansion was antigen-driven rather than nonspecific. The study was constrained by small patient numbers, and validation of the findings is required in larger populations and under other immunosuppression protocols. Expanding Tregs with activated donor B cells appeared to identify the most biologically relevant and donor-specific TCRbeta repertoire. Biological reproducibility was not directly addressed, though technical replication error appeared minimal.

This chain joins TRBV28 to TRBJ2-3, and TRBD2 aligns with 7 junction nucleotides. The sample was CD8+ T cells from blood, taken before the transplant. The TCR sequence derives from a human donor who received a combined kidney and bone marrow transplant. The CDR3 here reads CASSRGVDSWDTQYF. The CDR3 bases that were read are TGTGCCAGCAGCCGGGGGGTCGACTCATGGGATACG.